The 7 T cell receptor beta chains given below trace back to one sample, sequenced in a study of cytomegalovirus exposure and HLA in healthy donors. The PCR contained 60 Vbeta and 13 Jbeta primers. The protocol was immunoSEQ multiplex PCR, while the TCRdb copy is restricted to in-frame clones and leaves out a portion. The sample contains about 180,000 clones, 76% of which appear only once. Source material: PBMCs. The receptor set was obtained from a woman in her 30s in good health and CMV-seropositive.

This clone was recorded only once. This chain connects TRBV6-1 to TRBJ1-3; TRBD1 aligns across 7 bases. J was trimmed by 6 bases and V by 6 bases; bases with no gene match: 11. The CDR3 totals 15 residues. Germline CDR1 reads MNHNS; CDR2 reads SASEGT. CDR3 nucleotides: TGTGCCAGCAGAGGTGGGGACAGAAAGGAAAACACCATATATTTT. It yields the protein CASRGGDRKENTIYF.

This clone occurred once. The genes are TRBV5-6 and TRBJ2-7, with 9 bases that match TRBD1. CDR1 is SGHDT, CDR2 YYEEEE, per germline. CDR3 length: 16 amino acids. Trimming cost V 3 bases and J 5 bases; bases outside gene matches: 12. The CDR3 is CASSSISGTGNNEQYF. In DNA, the CDR3 is TGTGCCAGCAGCTCGATTTCCGGGACAGGGAATAACGAGCAGTACTTC.

V gene TRBV5-4 combines with J gene TRBJ2-1; unclear D gene. V was pared by 0 bases and J by 5 bases, with 6 bases between. The CDR3 is made up of 13 amino acids. Germline values: CDR1 SGHNT, CDR2 YYREEE (reference sequence). DNA of the CDR3: TGTGCCAGCAGCTTGGGGGCCAACAATGAGCAGTTCTTC. Translated, it gives CASSLGANNEQFF.

The gene calls are TRBV13 and TRBJ2-7; D remains ambiguous. V dropped 7 bases and J dropped 1 base, with 14 bases sitting between them. The CDR3 covers 14 residues. Germline lookup yields CDR1 PRHDT and CDR2 FYEKMQ (reference sequence). CDR3 DNA: TGTGCCAGCAAAAGCAGGTCCACTTCCTACGAGCAGTACTTC. This encodes CASKSRSTSYEQYF.

The chain employs TRBV6-1 and TRBJ2-2, with D possibly matching TRBD2 (5 bases). The CDR3 has 14 amino acids. Trimming took off 1 base at V and 7 bases at J, with 10 bases between the two ends. The germline CDR1 and CDR2 sequences are MNHNS and SASEGT. The CDR3 region has the DNA TGTGCCAGCAGTGAAGGTCCTCGGGGCGGGGAGCTGTTTTTT. Translated: CASSEGPRGGELFF.

The chain combines TRBV6-1 with TRBJ2-4; D remains ambiguous. The CDR3 spans 14 residues. Trimming left V 5 bases short and J 0 bases short, with 8 bases between. Germline V gene lookup returns CDR1 MNHNS and CDR2 SASEGT. CDR3: CASSPPVAKNIQYF. CDR3 coding DNA: TGTGCCAGCAGTCCCCCCGTAGCCAAAAACATTCAGTACTTC.

The V call is TRBV30, the J call TRBJ2-3, with 7 bases that match TRBD2. CDR1 is GTSNPN, CDR2 SVGIG, per germline (reference sequence). Unmatched junction bases numbered 10, after V lost 8 bases and J lost 8 bases. The CDR3 runs to 12 residues. The CDR3: CASGARPGTQYF. CDR3 in DNA: TGTGCCAGCGGGGCACGCCCGGGTACGCAGTATTTT. The variable domain in full, with the rest retrieved from reference TRBV30 and TRBJ2-3, is SQTIHQWPATLVQPVGSPLSLECTVEGTSNPNLYWYRQAAGRGLQLLFYSVGIGQISSEVPQNLSASRPQDRQFILSSKKLLLSDSGFYLCASGARPGTQYFGPGTRLTVL.